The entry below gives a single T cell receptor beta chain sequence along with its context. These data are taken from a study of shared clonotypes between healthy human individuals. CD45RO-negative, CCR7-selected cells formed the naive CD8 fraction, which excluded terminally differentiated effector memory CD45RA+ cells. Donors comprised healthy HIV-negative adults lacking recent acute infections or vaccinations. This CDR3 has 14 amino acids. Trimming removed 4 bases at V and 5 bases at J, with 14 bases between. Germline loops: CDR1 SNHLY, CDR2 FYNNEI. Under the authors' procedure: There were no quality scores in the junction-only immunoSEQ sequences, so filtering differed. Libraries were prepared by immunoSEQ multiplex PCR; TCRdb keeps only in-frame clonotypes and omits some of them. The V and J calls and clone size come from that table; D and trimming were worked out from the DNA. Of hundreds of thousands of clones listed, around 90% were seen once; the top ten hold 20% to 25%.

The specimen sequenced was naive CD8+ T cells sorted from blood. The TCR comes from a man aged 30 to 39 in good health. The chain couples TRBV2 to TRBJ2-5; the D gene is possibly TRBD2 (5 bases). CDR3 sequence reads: CASSAGVGAETQYF. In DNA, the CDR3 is TGTGCCAGCAGTGCCGGGGTCGGCGCGGAGACCCAGTACTTC. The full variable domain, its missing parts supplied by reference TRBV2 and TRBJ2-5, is EPEVTQTPSHQVTQMGQEVILRCVPISNHLYFYWYRQILGQKVEFLVSFYNNEISEKSEIFDDQFSVERPDGSNFTLKIRSTKLEDSAMYFCASSAGVGAETQYFGPGTRLLVL.